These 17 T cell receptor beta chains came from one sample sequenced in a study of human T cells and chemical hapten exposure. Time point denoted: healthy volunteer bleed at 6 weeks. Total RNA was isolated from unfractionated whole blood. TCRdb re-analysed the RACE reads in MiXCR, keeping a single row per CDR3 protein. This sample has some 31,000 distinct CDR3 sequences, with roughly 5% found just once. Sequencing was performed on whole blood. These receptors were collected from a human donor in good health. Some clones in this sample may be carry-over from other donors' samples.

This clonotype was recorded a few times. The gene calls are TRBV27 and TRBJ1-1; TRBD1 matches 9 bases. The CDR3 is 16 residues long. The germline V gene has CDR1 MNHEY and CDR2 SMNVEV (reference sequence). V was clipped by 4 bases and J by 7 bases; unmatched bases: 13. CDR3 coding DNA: TGTGCCAGCAGTTCCGGGACAGGGTCCACAATATATGAAGCTTTCTTT. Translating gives CASSSGTGSTIYEAFF.

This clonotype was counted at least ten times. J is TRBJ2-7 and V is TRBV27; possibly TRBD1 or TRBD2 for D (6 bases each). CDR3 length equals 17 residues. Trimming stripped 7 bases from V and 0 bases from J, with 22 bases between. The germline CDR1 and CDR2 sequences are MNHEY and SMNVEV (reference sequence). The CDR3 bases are TGTGCCAGCACCGGAGTGGGGGCCTTAGCGGACTCCTACGAGCAGTACTTC. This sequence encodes CASTGVGALADSYEQYF.

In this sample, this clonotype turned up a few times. The CDR3 loop is CSARAEDSLNTEAFF. The CDR3 DNA sequence: TGCAGTGCTAGAGCTGAGGACAGCCTGAACACTGAAGCTTTCTTT. The rearrangement links TRBV20-1 to TRBJ1-1; D perhaps matches TRBD1 (6 bases). Germline CDR1 DFQATT, CDR2 SNEGSKA (reference sequence). This CDR3 spans 15 amino acids. V was trimmed by 1 base and J by 0 bases, leaving 12 bases between them.

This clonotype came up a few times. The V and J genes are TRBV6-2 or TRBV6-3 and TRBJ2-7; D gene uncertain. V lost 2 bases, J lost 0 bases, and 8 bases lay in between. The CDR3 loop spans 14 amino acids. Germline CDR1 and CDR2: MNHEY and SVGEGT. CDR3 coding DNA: TGTGCCAGCAGTTACGACCCGAGCTCCTACGAGCAGTACTTC. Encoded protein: CASSYDPSSYEQYF.

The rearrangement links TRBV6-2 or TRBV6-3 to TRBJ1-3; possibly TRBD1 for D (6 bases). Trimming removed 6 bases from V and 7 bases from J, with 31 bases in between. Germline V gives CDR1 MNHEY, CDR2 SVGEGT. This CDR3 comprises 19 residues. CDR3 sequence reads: CASRLGLRDTQRGGNTIYF. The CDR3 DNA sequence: TGTGCCAGCAGACTCGGTCTCCGGGACACCCAAAGAGGAGGGAACACCATATATTTT.

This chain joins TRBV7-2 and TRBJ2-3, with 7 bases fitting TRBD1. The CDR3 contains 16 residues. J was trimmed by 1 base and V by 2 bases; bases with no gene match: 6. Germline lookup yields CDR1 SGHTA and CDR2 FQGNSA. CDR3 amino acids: CASSLTRGRGTDTQYF. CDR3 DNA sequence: TGTGCCAGCAGCTTAACGAGGGGGCGCGGCACAGATACGCAGTATTTT.

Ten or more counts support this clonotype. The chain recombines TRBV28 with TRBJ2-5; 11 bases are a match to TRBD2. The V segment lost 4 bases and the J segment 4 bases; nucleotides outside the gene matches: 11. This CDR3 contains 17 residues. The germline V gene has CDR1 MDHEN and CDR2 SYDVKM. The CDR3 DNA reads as TGTGCCAGCAGTTCCCACGCATTAGCGGGAGGGGGAGAGACCCAGTACTTC. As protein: CASSSHALAGGGETQYF.

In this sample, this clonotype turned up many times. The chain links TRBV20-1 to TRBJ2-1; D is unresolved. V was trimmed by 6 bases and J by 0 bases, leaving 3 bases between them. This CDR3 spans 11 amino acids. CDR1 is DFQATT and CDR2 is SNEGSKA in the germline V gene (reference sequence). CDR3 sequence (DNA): TGCAGTGCAGGCTCCTACAATGAGCAGTTCTTC. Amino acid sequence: CSAGSYNEQFF.

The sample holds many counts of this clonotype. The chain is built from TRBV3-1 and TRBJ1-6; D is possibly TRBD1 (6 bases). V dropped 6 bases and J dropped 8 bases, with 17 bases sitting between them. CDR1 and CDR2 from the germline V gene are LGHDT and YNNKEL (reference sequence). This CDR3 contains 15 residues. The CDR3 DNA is TGTGCCAGCAGTTCAGTGGGGGCGTCGGATTCACCCCTCCACTTT. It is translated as CASSSVGASDSPLHF.

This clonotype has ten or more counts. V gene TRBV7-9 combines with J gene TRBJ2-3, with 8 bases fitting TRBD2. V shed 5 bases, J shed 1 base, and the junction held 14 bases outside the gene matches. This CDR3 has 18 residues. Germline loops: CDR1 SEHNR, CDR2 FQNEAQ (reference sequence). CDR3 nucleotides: TGTGCCAGCAGCCACTCGCTCCGTGGAGCGGGGGGCACAGATACGCAGTATTTT. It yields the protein CASSHSLRGAGGTDTQYF. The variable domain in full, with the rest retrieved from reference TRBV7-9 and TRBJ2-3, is DTGVSQNPRHKITKRGQNVTFRCDPISEHNRLYWYRQTLGQGPEFLTYFQNEAQLEKSRLLSDRFSAERPKGSFSTLEIQRTEQGDSAMYLCASSHSLRGAGGTDTQYFGPGTRLTVL.

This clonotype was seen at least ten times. The CDR3 DNA is TGTGCCAGCAGTTCGGGACTAGCGGGAGGGGGTCAAGAGACCCAGTACTTC. This codes for CASSSGLAGGGQETQYF. This chain links TRBV6-6 with TRBJ2-5; 16 bases agree with TRBD2. CDR3 length equals 17 residues. The V and J ends lost 4 bases and 2 bases, in that order; junction bases with no gene match: 4. Germline V CDR1 and CDR2: MNHNY, SVGAGI (reference sequence).

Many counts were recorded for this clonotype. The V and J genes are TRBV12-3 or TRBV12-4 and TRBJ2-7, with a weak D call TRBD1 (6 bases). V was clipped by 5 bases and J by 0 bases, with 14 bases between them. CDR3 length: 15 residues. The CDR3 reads CASSTRDTYSYEQYF. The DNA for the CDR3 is TGTGCCAGCAGTACCCGGGACACATACTCCTACGAGCAGTACTTC.

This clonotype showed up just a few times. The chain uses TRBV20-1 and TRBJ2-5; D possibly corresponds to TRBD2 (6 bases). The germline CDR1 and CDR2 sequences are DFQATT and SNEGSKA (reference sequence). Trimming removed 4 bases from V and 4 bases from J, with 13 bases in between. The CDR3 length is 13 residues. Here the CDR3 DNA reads TGCAGTGCTAAGACCGCCGGGGGAGAGACCCAGTACTTC. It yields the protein CSAKTAGGETQYF.

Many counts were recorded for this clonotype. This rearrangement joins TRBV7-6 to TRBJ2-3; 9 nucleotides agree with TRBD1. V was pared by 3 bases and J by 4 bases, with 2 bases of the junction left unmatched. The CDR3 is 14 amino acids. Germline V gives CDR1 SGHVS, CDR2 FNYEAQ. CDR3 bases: TGTGCCAGCAGCTTTGGGACAGGGTCAGATACGCAGTATTTT. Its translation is CASSFGTGSDTQYF.

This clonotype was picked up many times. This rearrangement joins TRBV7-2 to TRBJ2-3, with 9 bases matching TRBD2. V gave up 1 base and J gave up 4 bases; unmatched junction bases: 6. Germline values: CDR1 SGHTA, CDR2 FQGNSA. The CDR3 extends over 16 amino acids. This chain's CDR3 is CASSLEWGGGADTQYF. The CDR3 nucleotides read TGTGCCAGCAGCTTAGAATGGGGCGGGGGGGCAGATACGCAGTATTTT.

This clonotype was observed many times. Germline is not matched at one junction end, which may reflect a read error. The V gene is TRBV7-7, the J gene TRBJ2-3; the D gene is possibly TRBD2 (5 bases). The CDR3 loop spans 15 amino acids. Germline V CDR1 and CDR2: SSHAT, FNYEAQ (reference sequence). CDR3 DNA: TGTGCTAGCAGCTTAACAGCGGACGTCACAGATACGCAGTATTTT. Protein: CASSLTADVTDTQYF. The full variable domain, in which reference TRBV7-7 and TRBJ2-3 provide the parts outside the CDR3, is GAGVSQSPRYKVTKRGQDVTLRCDPISSHATLYWYQQALGQGPEFLTYFNYEAQPDKSGLPSDRFSAERPEGSISTLTIQRTEQRDSAMYRCASSLTADVTDTQYFGPGTRLTVL.

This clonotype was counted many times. Here the CDR3 DNA reads TGTGCCATCAGTGAGTCGGGGCAGGGGTTCTTTTACGAGCAGTACTTC. It specifies CAISESGQGFFYEQYF. This chain joins TRBV10-3 and TRBJ2-7, with a possible D match to TRBD1 (6 bases). V shed 0 bases and J shed 4 bases, with 16 bases lying between them. Germline loops: CDR1 ENHRY, CDR2 SYGVKD. This CDR3 has 16 amino acids.